This TCR beta chain was documented in a study of blood T cell repertoires in COVID-19. As for the study in general: Spain, Italy and the United States supplied samples that represented acute and convalescent COVID-19. T cells, B-cell-depleted T cells, or PBMCs supplied cDNA or gDNA.

In the original processing: Estimation of nucleated cell counts was performed using reference gene primer amplification. Data came from immunoSEQ multiplex PCR; TCRdb stores just in-frame clones and leaves some out. V and J calls and clone size are given by that table; D and trimming were obtained from the DNA. The table lists 300,000 to 400,000 clones, roughly 86% of them singletons. Trimming took off 6 bases at V and 5 bases at J, with 14 bases between the two ends. CDR1 and CDR2 (germline): KGHSH, LQKENI. CDR3 length equals 14 residues. The receptor comes from a woman aged 50 to 65 who had recovered from COVID-19. Sequencing was performed on peripheral blood. This chain connects TRBV18 to TRBJ2-1, with D tentatively TRBD2 (5 bases). This CDR3 reads CASSKAEGHNEQFF. CDR3 bases: TGTGCCAGCTCCAAAGCGGAAGGGCACAATGAGCAGTTCTTC.